These T cell receptor beta chains were read from a single sample in a study of early T cells in non-severe SARS-CoV-2 infection. TCRdb ran MiXCR on the 5' RACE reads and lists one entry per CDR3 protein. Of about 130,000 distinct CDR3 sequences listed, 14% to 15% were seen once; the top ten hold around a fifth. Sequencing was carried out using whole blood. The receptors here all came from an adult who was a healthcare worker with PCR-confirmed SARS-CoV-2 infection or an uninfected control (not recorded which). The CDR3 runs from the conserved cysteine through the conserved F or W. D genes are given only for firm matches. A row's size may be missing; if present it is once, few, many or a size class.

j_call,clone_size,v_call,d_call,cdr3_aa,cdr3_nt
TRBJ1-1,few,TRBV7-2,TRBD1,CASSLAGTGGGEAFF,TGTGCCAGCAGCTTAGCGGGCACAGGGGGTGGTGAAGCTTTCTTT
TRBJ1-1,few,TRBV18,TRBD1,CASSMGQGGTEAFF,TGTGCCAGCTCAATGGGACAGGGAGGCACTGAAGCTTTCTTT
TRBJ1-6,NA,TRBV7-6,NA,CASSGVEEDSPLHF,TGTGCCAGCAGCGGGGTCGAGGAGGATTCACCCCTCCACTTT
TRBJ1-5,few,TRBV4-1,NA,CASSQDATGQPQHF,TGCGCCAGCAGCCAAGATGCTACAGGCCAGCCCCAGCATTTT
TRBJ1-1,few,TRBV6-6,NA,CASSSRSQFPEAFF,TGTGCCAGCAGTTCCAGGTCGCAGTTCCCTGAAGCTTTCTTT
TRBJ1-3,many,TRBV6-5,TRBD1,CASSYGGTGTGNTIYF,TGTGCCAGCAGTTACGGCGGGACAGGGACTGGAAACACCATATATTTT
TRBJ2-5,few,TRBV7-2,NA,CASSSTGIQETQYF,TGTGCCAGCAGCTCGACAGGCATCCAAGAGACCCAGTACTTC
TRBJ1-1,many,TRBV7-2,NA,CASSLGLLLGANTEAFF,TGTGCCAGCAGCTTAGGTTTATTACTGGGGGCAAACACTGAAGCTTTCTTT
TRBJ1-1,NA,TRBV6-1,NA,CASRMEGTTEAFF,TGTGCCAGCAGGATGGAGGGGACCACTGAAGCTTTCTTT
TRBJ2-2,NA,TRBV7-8,NA,CASSPISHTGELFF,TGTGCCAGCAGCCCAATTTCTCACACCGGGGAGCTGTTTTTT
TRBJ1-4,NA,TRBV3-1,TRBD1,CASSQIDRGGEKLFF,TGTGCCAGCAGCCAAATCGACAGGGGAGGCGAAAAACTGTTTTTT
TRBJ1-5,NA,TRBV3-1,NA,CASSQVSGTNQPQHF,TGTGCCAGCAGCCAAGTCTCAGGGACCAATCAGCCCCAGCATTTT
TRBJ2-7,many,TRBV30,NA,CGVSRGHEQYF,TGTGGAGTCTCTCGGGGACACGAGCAGTACTTC
TRBJ2-1,NA,TRBV6-1,NA,CASTGVLYEQFF,TGTGCCAGCACCGGGGTTCTCTATGAGCAGTTCTTC
TRBJ2-5,many,TRBV12-3/TRBV12-4,NA,CASRTGQTYQETQYF,TGTGCCAGCAGGACCGGACAGACCTACCAAGAGACCCAGTACTTC
TRBJ2-1,few,TRBV5-4,NA,CASSLGVGSYNEQFF,TGTGCCAGCAGCTTGGGAGTGGGGTCCTACAATGAGCAGTTCTTC
TRBJ2-2,few,TRBV12-3/TRBV12-4,NA,CASSLKRVRYTGELFF,TGTGCCAGCAGTTTGAAACGGGTTAGGTATACCGGGGAGCTGTTTTTT
TRBJ2-5,many,TRBV7-8,TRBD2,CASSLGGLAGSLQETQYF,TGTGCCAGCAGCTTAGGGGGACTAGCGGGGAGTCTCCAAGAGACCCAGTACTTC
TRBJ2-2,many,TRBV10-1,NA,CASSGGLQTGELFF,TGCGCCAGCAGTGGGGGATTGCAGACCGGGGAGCTGTTTTTT
TRBJ1-1,few,TRBV5-1,NA,CASSSRGGTEAFF,TGCGCCAGCAGCAGCAGGGGAGGGACTGAAGCTTTCTTT
TRBJ2-7,NA,TRBV28,NA,CASSLAFAGNEQYF,TGTGCCAGCAGTTTAGCCTTTGCGGGGAACGAGCAGTACTTC
TRBJ1-6,few,TRBV2,NA,CASRGGRRNNSPLHF,TGTGCCAGCAGAGGAGGTCGTCGAAATAATTCACCCCTCCACTTT
TRBJ1-5,NA,TRBV6-1,NA,CASSEALLGNQPQHF,TGTGCCAGCAGTGAAGCGCTTTTGGGAAATCAGCCCCAGCATTTT
TRBJ1-1,NA,TRBV29-1,NA,CSADGGEAFF,TGCAGCGCAGACGGGGGTGAAGCTTTCTTT
TRBJ2-2,few,TRBV10-3,TRBD1,CAVSSGQGGYTNTGELFF,TGTGCCGTTAGTTCGGGACAGGGGGGCTACACTAACACCGGGGAGCTGTTTTTT
TRBJ1-5,many,TRBV12-3/TRBV12-4,TRBD1,CASSPTGGIQPQHF,TGTGCCAGCAGTCCTACAGGGGGCATTCAGCCCCAGCATTTT
TRBJ2-1,few,TRBV25-1,NA,CASRGLDEQFF,TGTGCCAGCCGGGGCCTCGATGAGCAGTTCTTC
TRBJ2-1,few,TRBV7-3,TRBD2,CASSLMSGDHEQFF,TGTGCCAGCAGCCTTATGAGCGGGGACCATGAGCAGTTCTTC
TRBJ1-1,NA,TRBV7-9,NA,CASSLAGTLNTEAFF,TGTGCCAGCAGCTTAGCGGGGACCCTGAACACTGAAGCTTTCTTT
TRBJ2-5,NA,TRBV7-9,NA,CASSLMGQETQYF,TGTGCCAGCAGCTTAATGGGACAAGAGACCCAGTACTTC
TRBJ2-1,NA,TRBV7-9,TRBD1,CASSLGTGGFSYNEQFF,TGTGCCAGCAGCTTGGGGACAGGGGGTTTCTCCTACAATGAGCAGTTCTTC
TRBJ2-3,NA,TRBV12-3/TRBV12-4,NA,CASEATSLTDTQYF,TGTGCTTCCGAGGCTACCTCGCTCACAGATACGCAGTATTTT
TRBJ2-2,few,TRBV19,NA,CASSIDDSTTGELFF,TGTGCCAGTAGTATCGATGACTCAACCACCGGGGAGCTGTTTTTT
TRBJ2-1,NA,TRBV29-1,NA,CSGGAAPYNEQFF,TGCAGCGGCGGGGCTGCCCCCTACAATGAGCAGTTCTTC
TRBJ2-4,few,TRBV29-1,TRBD1,CSVVFRDIGTEKNIQYF,TGCAGCGTTGTGTTTCGGGACATTGGGACAGAAAAAAACATTCAGTACTTC
TRBJ2-5,few,TRBV12-5,NA,CASGLIGTQYF,TGTGCTAGTGGTTTGATCGGGACCCAGTACTTC
TRBJ1-5,NA,TRBV30,NA,CAWGGNSNQPQHF,TGTGCCTGGGGAGGGAACAGCAATCAGCCCCAGCATTTT
TRBJ1-3,NA,TRBV11-1,NA,CASSTGSTGNSIYF,TGTGCCAGCAGCACAGGGTCTACCGGAAACTCCATATATTTT
TRBJ1-6,NA,TRBV27,NA,CASSRVGPQESTLHF,TGTGCCAGCAGTAGAGTGGGACCTCAGGAGTCCACCCTCCACTTT
TRBJ1-1,few,TRBV29-1,NA,CSVEENGDEAFF,TGCAGCGTTGAAGAGAATGGAGATGAAGCTTTCTTT
TRBJ2-3,few,TRBV6-5,NA,CASSRGVIGYTDTQYF,TGTGCCAGCAGTCGAGGGGTCATCGGATACACAGATACGCAGTATTTT
TRBJ2-5,NA,TRBV5-4,TRBD2,CASSSAGVRETQYF,TGTGCCAGCAGCTCAGCGGGGGTCAGGGAGACCCAGTACTTC
TRBJ2-1,NA,TRBV20-1,TRBD2,CSAWPGLAVGPGVNEQFF,TGCAGTGCTTGGCCCGGACTAGCGGTAGGTCCGGGGGTCAATGAGCAGTTCTTC
TRBJ1-5,NA,TRBV19,TRBD1,CASSLLPGQGASQPQHF,TGTGCCAGTAGTTTATTACCGGGACAGGGGGCTAGTCAGCCCCAGCATTTT
TRBJ2-2,few,TRBV27,TRBD2,CASSKRGPNTGELFF,TGTGCCAGCAGTAAGCGGGGGCCCAACACCGGGGAGCTGTTTTTT